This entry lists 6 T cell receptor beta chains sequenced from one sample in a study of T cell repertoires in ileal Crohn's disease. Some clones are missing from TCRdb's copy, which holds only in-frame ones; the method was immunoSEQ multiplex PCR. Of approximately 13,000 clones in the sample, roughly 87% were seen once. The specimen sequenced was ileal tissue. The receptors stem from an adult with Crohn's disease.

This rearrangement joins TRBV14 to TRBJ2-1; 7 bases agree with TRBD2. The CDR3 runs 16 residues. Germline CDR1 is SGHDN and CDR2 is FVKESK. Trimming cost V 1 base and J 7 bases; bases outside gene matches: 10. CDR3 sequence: CASSQVREVRRNEQFF. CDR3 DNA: TGTGCCAGCAGCCAAGTACGGGAGGTGCGTCGGAATGAGCAGTTCTTC.

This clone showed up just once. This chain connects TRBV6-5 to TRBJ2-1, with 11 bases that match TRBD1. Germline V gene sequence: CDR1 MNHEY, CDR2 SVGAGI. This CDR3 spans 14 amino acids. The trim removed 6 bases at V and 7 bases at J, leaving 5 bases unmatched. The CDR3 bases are TGTGCCAGCAGCGGACAGGGGGCGCATAATGAGCAGTTCTTC. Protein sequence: CASSGQGAHNEQFF.

The CDR3 loop reads CASSFGGLRVLYEQYF. The CDR3 region has the DNA TGTGCCAGCAGTTTTGGGGGACTCAGGGTCCTTTACGAGCAGTACTTC. The chain recombines TRBV5-6 with TRBJ2-7; D perhaps matches TRBD2 (6 bases). In germline, CDR1 is SGHDT, CDR2 YYEEEE. The germline V and J ends were trimmed by 5 bases and 4 bases, with 22 bases remaining between them. The CDR3 is made up of 16 amino acids.

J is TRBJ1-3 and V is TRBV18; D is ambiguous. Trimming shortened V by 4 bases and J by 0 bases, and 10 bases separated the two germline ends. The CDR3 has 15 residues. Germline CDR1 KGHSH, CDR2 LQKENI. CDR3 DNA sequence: TGTGCCAGCTCACGAGGGCAGAGCTCTGGAAACACCATATATTTT. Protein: CASSRGQSSGNTIYF.

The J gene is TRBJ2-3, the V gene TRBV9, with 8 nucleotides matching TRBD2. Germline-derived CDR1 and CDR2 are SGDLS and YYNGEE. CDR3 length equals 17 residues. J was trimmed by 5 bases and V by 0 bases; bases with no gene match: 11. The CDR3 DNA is TGTGCCAGCAGCGTAGTGGGAGCGGGGGCCACCCGAGATACGCAGTATTTT. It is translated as CASSVVGAGATRDTQYF. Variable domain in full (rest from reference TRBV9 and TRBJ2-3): DSGVTQTPKHLITATGQRVTLRCSPRSGDLSVYWYQQSLDQGLQFLIQYYNGEERAKGNILERFSAQQFPDLHSELNLSSLELGDSALYFCASSVVGAGATRDTQYFGPGTRLTVL.

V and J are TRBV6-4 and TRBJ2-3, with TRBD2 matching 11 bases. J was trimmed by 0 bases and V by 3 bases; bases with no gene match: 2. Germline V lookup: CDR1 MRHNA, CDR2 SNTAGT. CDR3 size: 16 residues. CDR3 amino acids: CASSEASGGSTDTQYF. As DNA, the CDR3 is TGTGCCAGCAGTGAGGCTAGCGGGGGGAGCACAGATACGCAGTATTTT.